These 28 T cell receptor beta chains were sequenced from one sample in a study of blood T cell repertoires in COVID-19. Libraries were prepared by immunoSEQ multiplex PCR; TCRdb keeps only in-frame clonotypes and omits some of them. The table lists approximately 160,000 clones, around 84% of them singletons. The sample taken for sequencing was peripheral blood. The receptors stem from a man aged 45 to 65 with active or convalescent COVID-19.

The J gene is TRBJ2-7, the V gene TRBV10-1; weak D call: TRBD2 (7 bases). Germline lookup yields CDR1 WNHNN and CDR2 SYGVQD (reference sequence). V was shortened by 5 bases and J by 7 bases, with 24 bases between the two germline ends. The CDR3 is made up of 16 amino acids. CDR3 nucleotide sequence: TGCGCCAGCAGTCTCCTTGCGGGGGCGCCTGTAGGGGAGCAGTACTTC. Protein sequence: CASSLLAGAPVGEQYF.

The chain recombines TRBV18 with TRBJ1-6, with 7 positions matching TRBD1. The CDR3 loop spans 15 amino acids. Germline V gene lookup returns CDR1 KGHSH and CDR2 LQKENI. With V trimmed by 3 bases and J by 4 bases, 3 bases remained unmatched. CDR3 coding DNA: TGTGCCAGCTCACCTGCAGGGGGGTATAATTCACCCCTCCACTTT. This codes for CASSPAGGYNSPLHF.

V usage is TRBV15 and J usage is TRBJ1-5, with 9 positions matching TRBD1. The CDR3 extends over 16 amino acids. Germline V gene sequence: CDR1 LNHNV, CDR2 YYDKDF (reference sequence). With V trimmed by 1 base and J by 5 bases, 6 bases remained unmatched. The CDR3 DNA reads as TGTGCCACCAGCAGAGTGCAAGGACAGGGGTATCAGCCCCAGCATTTT. It yields the protein CATSRVQGQGYQPQHF.

This chain connects TRBV18 to TRBJ2-1; TRBD2 matches at 7 bases. J was trimmed by 4 bases and V by 1 base; bases with no gene match: 4. Per the germline V gene, CDR1 is KGHSH and CDR2 is LQKENI. This CDR3 is 15 amino acids long. CDR3 sequence reads: CASSPQRGAYNEQFF. In nucleotides, the CDR3 is TGTGCCAGCTCACCACAGCGGGGTGCGTACAATGAGCAGTTCTTC. Full variable domain (outside the CDR3, taken from reference TRBV18 and TRBJ2-1): NAGVMQNPRHLVRRRGQEARLRCSPMKGHSHVYWYRQLPEEGLKFMVYLQKENIIDESGMPKERFSAEFPKEGPSILRIQQVVRGDSAAYFCASSPQRGAYNEQFFGPGTRLTVL.

This clone showed up just a few times. This rearrangement joins TRBV7-3 to TRBJ1-4, with a tentative D call TRBD1 (5 bases). Germline V gene lookup returns CDR1 SGHTA and CDR2 FQGTGA. The V and J ends lost 5 bases and 2 bases respectively, with 12 bases between them. The CDR3 covers 15 residues. The chain's CDR3 is CASSLPTVTNEKLFF. As DNA, the CDR3 is TGTGCCAGCAGCCTCCCGACAGTGACTAATGAAAAACTGTTTTTT.

The CDR3 is CASSSEGGSNQPQHF. The CDR3, as DNA: TGCGCCAGCAGTAGCGAAGGTGGAAGCAATCAGCCCCAGCATTTT. The gene calls are TRBV5-1 and TRBJ1-5; D not certain. Germline values: CDR1 SGHRS, CDR2 YFSETQ. The length of the CDR3 is 15 residues. The V gene lost 5 bases and the J gene lost 1 base, with 13 bases spanning the gap.

The chain combines TRBV5-6 with TRBJ2-3, with D maybe TRBD1 (5 bases). The ends were cut back, 4 bases at V and 3 bases at J, with 9 bases in the middle. CDR3 length equals 13 residues. The germline V gene encodes CDR1 SGHDT and CDR2 YYEEEE. In DNA form, the CDR3 reads TGTGCCAGCAGCCCCCCAGGGACAGATACGCAGTATTTT. Protein: CASSPPGTDTQYF.

The chain joins TRBV6-5 to TRBJ1-3; D unclear. The ends were cut back, 5 bases at V and 3 bases at J, with 11 bases in the middle. Germline loops: CDR1 MNHEY, CDR2 SVGAGI. The CDR3 loop spans 14 amino acids. CDR3 DNA sequence: TGTGCCAGCAGTCCCAAGGGAGGTGGAAACACCATATATTTT. It yields the protein CASSPKGGGNTIYF.

The chain is built from TRBV5-1 and TRBJ1-1, with 7 bases aligning to TRBD1. Germline lookup yields CDR1 SGHRS and CDR2 YFSETQ. The CDR3 sequence is 16 residues long. The J segment lost 5 bases and the V segment lost 0 bases, leaving 10 bases of the junction unmatched. This chain's CDR3 is CASSLGPLQGVTEAFF. DNA for the CDR3: TGCGCCAGCAGCTTGGGACCGCTGCAGGGGGTAACTGAAGCTTTCTTT. Looking up the rest from reference TRBV5-1 and TRBJ1-1 gives the full variable domain: KAGVTQTPRYLIKTRGQQVTLSCSPISGHRSVSWYQQTPGQGLQFLFEYFSETQRNKGNFPGRFSGRQFSNSRSEMNVSTLELGDSALYLCASSLGPLQGVTEAFFGQGTRLTVV.

This chain links TRBV11-3 with TRBJ2-1; 8 bases line up with TRBD2. Germline assignment: CDR1 SGHNT and CDR2 YENEEA. The CDR3 runs to 14 residues. With V trimmed by 5 bases and J by 2 bases, 2 bases remained unmatched. CDR3 sequence: CASSPGGAYNEQFF. The CDR3 DNA is TGTGCCAGCAGCCCGGGAGGGGCCTACAATGAGCAGTTCTTC.

The chain employs TRBV7-2 and TRBJ1-5; D is uncertain. V gave up 2 bases and J gave up 6 bases, with 8 bases separating them. CDR3 size: 13 residues. Germline V lookup: CDR1 SGHTA, CDR2 FQGNSA. The CDR3: CASSLLGAQPQHF. In nucleotides, the CDR3 is TGTGCCAGCAGCTTATTGGGAGCTCAGCCCCAGCATTTT.

V gene TRBV6-2 or TRBV6-3 combines with J gene TRBJ2-7, with 8 positions matching TRBD1. The CDR3 loop spans 15 amino acids. The germline gives CDR1 MNHEY, CDR2 SVGEGT. V lost 0 bases and J lost 3; bases outside the gene matches: 4. CDR3 nucleotide sequence: TGTGCCAGCAGTTACTCGGACAGGGCTAACTACGAGCAGTACTTC. The encoded protein is CASSYSDRANYEQYF.

The V call is TRBV24-1, the J call TRBJ2-1; D is possibly TRBD2 (5 bases). V was cut by 1 base and J by 8 bases, with 11 bases left in between. This CDR3 has 14 amino acids. The germline V gene encodes CDR1 KGHDR and CDR2 SFDVKD. The CDR3 bases are TGTGCCACCAGTGATTTATGGGAGTCCGATGAGCAGTTCTTC. It encodes CATSDLWESDEQFF.

The chain employs TRBV7-6 and TRBJ2-7; possible D gene TRBD1, 6 bases. Trimming shortened V by 1 base and J by 2 bases, and 9 bases separated the two germline ends. There are 14 residues in the CDR3. Germline CDR1 is SGHVS and CDR2 is FNYEAQ. The CDR3: CASSLGDIPYEQYF. The CDR3 bases are TGTGCCAGCAGCTTAGGGGACATCCCCTACGAGCAGTACTTC.

This chain connects TRBV5-1 to TRBJ2-7; 9 bases fit TRBD1. The CDR3 covers 13 residues. Trimming removed 5 bases from V and 4 bases from J; junction bases left unmatched: 4. Germline V gives CDR1 SGHRS, CDR2 YFSETQ. The CDR3 nucleotides read TGCGCCAGCAGTGGGACAGGGATGTACGAGCAGTACTTC. Amino acid sequence: CASSGTGMYEQYF.

Only one count was recorded for this clone. The J gene is TRBJ2-7, the V gene TRBV6-2 or TRBV6-3, with 9 bases fitting TRBD1. V trimming: 4 bases; J trimming: 3 bases; junction bases outside the gene matches: 4. CDR1 and CDR2 (germline): MNHEY, SVGEGT. The CDR3 consists of 14 residues. In nucleotides, the CDR3 is TGTGCCAGCAGTTCTCCGGGACAGGGCTACGAGCAGTACTTC. This encodes CASSSPGQGYEQYF.

This clone was detected only once. The same CDR3 can be traced to other DNA sequences in this sample. J is TRBJ1-5 and V is TRBV28, with a possible D match to TRBD1 (6 bases). The CDR3 extends over 13 amino acids. V lost 6 bases to trimming and J lost 3 bases, with 9 bases between them. Germline CDR1 is MDHEN and CDR2 is SYDVKM. As DNA, the CDR3 is TGTGCCAGCAGACAGGGTAACAATCAGCCCCAGCATTTT. Translation gives CASRQGNNQPQHF. The whole variable domain, filled in from reference TRBV28 and TRBJ1-5, reads DVKVTQSSRYLVKRTGEKVFLECVQDMDHENMFWYRQDPGLGLRLIYFSYDVKMKEKGDIPEGYSVSREKKERFSLILESASTNQTSMYLCASRQGNNQPQHFGDGTRLSIL.

V and J are TRBV2 and TRBJ2-7, with 10 bases identical to TRBD1. Germline V gene sequence: CDR1 SNHLY, CDR2 FYNNEI. This CDR3 comprises 17 residues. After removal of 4 bases from V and 5 bases from J, the junction contained 14 bases not matched to a gene. The CDR3 DNA sequence: TGTGCCAGCAGTGCGTTGACAGGGGGCCCGTTCGGCGACGAGCAGTACTTC. As protein: CASSALTGGPFGDEQYF.

The CDR3 spells CASSRRQVSTNEKLFF. The CDR3 nucleotides are TGTGCCAGCAGCAGGCGACAGGTTTCAACTAATGAAAAACTGTTTTTT. The rearrangement uses TRBV7-8 and TRBJ1-4, with D perhaps TRBD1 (6 bases). Trimming shortened V by 5 bases and J by 0 bases, and 13 bases separated the two germline ends. Per germline, CDR1 SGHVS and CDR2 FQNEAQ. The CDR3 spans 16 residues. Combining the CDR3 with reference TRBV7-8 and TRBJ1-4 gives the whole variable domain GAGVSQSPRYKVAKRGQDVALRCDPISGHVSLFWYQQALGQGPEFLTYFQNEAQLDKSGLPSDRFFAERPEGSVSTLKIQRTQQEDSAVYLCASSRRQVSTNEKLFFGSGTQLSVL.

This rearrangement joins TRBV27 to TRBJ1-5; a possible D gene is TRBD1 (6 bases). Germline assignment: CDR1 MNHEY and CDR2 SMNVEV (reference sequence). There are 14 residues in the CDR3. The V end was cut by 6 bases, the J end by 0 bases, with 9 bases between. The CDR3, as DNA: TGTGCCAGCAGCGGACAGAATAGCAATCAGCCCCAGCATTTT. This gives the protein CASSGQNSNQPQHF.

This clone was detected only a few times. The chain uses TRBV29-1 and TRBJ2-2, with TRBD1 matching over 11 bases. The length of the CDR3 is 14 residues. In germline, CDR1 is SQVTM, CDR2 ANQGSEA. The J segment lost 2 bases and the V segment lost 6 bases, leaving 2 bases of the junction unmatched. In nucleotides, the CDR3 is TGCAGCGTCTGGACAGGGGGCAACACCGGGGAGCTGTTTTTT. This codes for CSVWTGGNTGELFF.

V gene TRBV5-4 combines with J gene TRBJ2-3; TRBD1 matches at 7 bases. Germline V gene data show CDR1 as SGHNT and CDR2 as YYREEE (reference sequence). Trimming at V came to 0 bases and at J to 2 bases, leaving 9 bases not matched to a gene. The CDR3 runs to 17 residues. DNA of the CDR3: TGTGCCAGCAGCTTGGGTAAGGGGACAGTCCCCACAGATACGCAGTATTTT. Translation: CASSLGKGTVPTDTQYF.

The V and J genes are TRBV5-1 and TRBJ2-5; a possible D gene is TRBD1 (5 bases). The V gene's germline CDR1 is SGHRS and CDR2 YFSETQ. This CDR3 spans 16 amino acids. V dropped 4 bases and J dropped 2 bases, with 18 bases sitting between them. The CDR3 DNA reads as TGCGCCAGCAGCCTTCACCGGCGTGGGGCACAAGAGACCCAGTACTTC. Translated: CASSLHRRGAQETQYF.

V gene TRBV7-3 combines with J gene TRBJ2-2; D remains ambiguous. CDR3 length: 13 residues. The V gene lost 2 bases and the J gene lost 6 bases, with 7 bases spanning the gap. Germline V gives CDR1 SGHTA, CDR2 FQGTGA. The CDR3 DNA is TGTGCCAGCAGCTTAGTCGCGGCCGGGGAGCTGTTTTTT. Encoded protein: CASSLVAAGELFF. Combining the CDR3 with reference TRBV7-3 and TRBJ2-2 gives the whole variable domain GAGVSQTPSNKVTEKGKYVELRCDPISGHTALYWYRQSLGQGPEFLIYFQGTGAADDSGLPNDRFFAVRPEGSVSTLKIQRTERGDSAVYLCASSLVAAGELFFGEGSRLTVL.

V and J are TRBV29-1 and TRBJ1-2; D unclear. With 3 bases removed from V and 6 bases from J, the gap between germline ends came to 5 bases. The CDR3 is 10 amino acids. Germline CDR1 SQVTM, CDR2 ANQGSEA. CDR3 coding DNA: TGCAGCGTTGATCAGAATGGCTACACCTTC. Translation: CSVDQNGYTF.

This chain connects TRBV13 to TRBJ1-2; D remains unclear. Trimming shortened V by 2 bases and J by 9 bases, and 10 bases separated the two germline ends. The germline CDR1 and CDR2 sequences are PRHDT and FYEKMQ (reference sequence). The CDR3 sequence is 12 residues long. The CDR3: CASSLSRESYTF. CDR3 in DNA: TGTGCCAGCAGCTTATCGCGGGAGAGCTACACCTTC. Filled out from reference TRBV13 and TRBJ1-2, the complete variable domain reads AAGVIQSPRHLIKEKRETATLKCYPIPRHDTVYWYQQGPGQDPQFLISFYEKMQSDKGSIPDRFSAQQFSDYHSELNMSSLELGDSALYFCASSLSRESYTFGSGTRLTVV.

This chain connects TRBV24-1 to TRBJ2-3, with TRBD1 identical over 8 bases. Germline V gives CDR1 KGHDR, CDR2 SFDVKD. CDR3 length: 15 amino acids. The junction had 4 bases not matched to a gene; V was cut back by 0 bases and J by 6 bases. DNA for the CDR3: TGTGCCACCAGTGATTTGGGACAGGGCAGGGATACGCAGTATTTT. Amino acid sequence: CATSDLGQGRDTQYF.

This clone was observed a few times. The V gene is TRBV7-3, the J gene TRBJ2-7; 13 nucleotides match TRBD2. V was clipped by 5 bases and J by 6 bases; unmatched bases: 1. Germline CDR1 and CDR2: SGHTA and FQGTGA. The CDR3 extends over 13 amino acids. CDR3 DNA: TGTGCCAGCAGCGGGACTAGCGGGGCCGAGCAGTACTTC. This encodes CASSGTSGAEQYF.